The 8 T cell receptor beta chains below come from one sample, sequenced in a study of monozygotic twins with inflammatory bowel disease. Each CDR3 protein gets one entry in TCRdb, which reprocessed the 5' RACE reads and gives no DNA. This repertoire comprises around 400,000 distinct CDR3 sequences; its ten largest clones make up less than 2.5%. The sample taken for sequencing was blood. The receptor source for this set is a human donor with ulcerative colitis or Crohn's disease, or a healthy co-twin of an affected twin (not recorded which).

The chain uses TRBV29-1 and TRBJ2-7. Germline assignment: CDR1 SQVTM and CDR2 ANQGSEA. This CDR3 has 13 residues. This CDR3 reads CSVGRANPHEQYF.

This sequence joins TRBV13 and TRBJ1-3; TCRdb's assignment of TRBD1 cannot be checked, as there is no DNA. The CDR3 has 14 residues. Germline V gene data show CDR1 as PRHDT and CDR2 as FYEKMQ (reference sequence). The CDR3 protein is CASSIADRALTIYF.

The CDR3: CASSSPGTDTGELFF. This chain connects TRBV5-1 to TRBJ2-2. Germline values: CDR1 SGHRS, CDR2 YFSETQ. CDR3 size: 15 residues.

The rearrangement joins TRBV20-1 to TRBJ2-4; TCRdb lists TRBD1, though no DNA is available to test this call. CDR3 length: 15 amino acids. Looked up from germline, CDR1 is DFQATT and CDR2 is SNEGSKA (reference sequence). The CDR3 loop is CSARAGYQEANIQYF.

The chain carries TRBV5-1 and TRBJ2-6; without DNA, the TCRdb call of TRBD1 cannot be checked. Looked up from germline, CDR1 is SGHRS and CDR2 is YFSETQ. This CDR3 contains 14 residues. The CDR3 loop is CASSDGLSANVLTF.

The V call is TRBV29-1, the J call TRBJ1-2; TCRdb's D call, TRBD1, is unchecked because there is no DNA. The CDR3 length is 12 residues. Germline assignment: CDR1 SQVTM and CDR2 ANQGSEA. This chain's CDR3 is CSVGGRNYGYTF.

The rearrangement links TRBV6-6 to TRBJ2-7; checking the TCRdb D call of TRBD1 is not possible without DNA. The CDR3 loop spans 14 amino acids. Germline V gene data show CDR1 as MNHNY and CDR2 as SVGAGI (reference sequence). The CDR3 sequence is CASSLTGGSYEQYF.

The rearrangement links TRBV20-1 to TRBJ2-1. The CDR3 runs 13 residues. The germline V gene encodes CDR1 DFQATT and CDR2 SNEGSKA (reference sequence). The CDR3 here is CSARPSSYNEQFF.